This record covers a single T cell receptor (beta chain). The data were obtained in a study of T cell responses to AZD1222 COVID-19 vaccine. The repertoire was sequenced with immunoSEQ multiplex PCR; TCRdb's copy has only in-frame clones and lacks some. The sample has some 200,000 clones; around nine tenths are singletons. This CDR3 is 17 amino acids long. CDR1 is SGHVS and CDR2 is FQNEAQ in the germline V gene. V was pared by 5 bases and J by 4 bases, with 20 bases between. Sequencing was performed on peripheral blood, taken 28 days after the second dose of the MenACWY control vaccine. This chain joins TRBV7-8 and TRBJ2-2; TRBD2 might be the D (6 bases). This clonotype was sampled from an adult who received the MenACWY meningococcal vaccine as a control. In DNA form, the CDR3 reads TGTGCCAGCAGCCTCTCCAGAGGGGCGGGATCCACCGGGGAGCTGTTTTTT. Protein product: CASSLSRGAGSTGELFF.